These 8 T cell receptor beta chains were all obtained from the same sample, sequenced in a study of cytomegalovirus exposure and HLA in healthy donors. The PCR was carried out with 60 Vbeta primers and 13 Jbeta primers. The repertoire was sequenced with immunoSEQ multiplex PCR; TCRdb's copy has only in-frame clones and lacks some. This sample yields more than 150,000 clones, of which more than 75% are seen a single time; approximately 2.5% belongs to the top ten. Sequenced input: PBMCs. These receptors were taken from a woman aged 18-29 years in good health and CMV-seronegative.

The V gene is TRBV27, the J gene TRBJ1-2, with a possible D match to TRBD1 (6 bases). The CDR3 loop spans 14 amino acids. Germline CDR1 and CDR2: MNHEY and SMNVEV (reference sequence). V lost 3 bases and J 3 bases, leaving 11 bases between the germline ends. CDR3 bases: TGTGCCAGCAGTTTGGGGGCGCGGGACTATGGCTACACCTTC. Amino acids: CASSLGARDYGYTF.

The J gene is TRBJ2-7, the V gene TRBV5-6, with TRBD1 identical over 12 bases. The CDR3 contains 15 residues. V shed 4 bases, J shed 6 bases, and the junction held 8 bases outside the gene matches. Per germline, CDR1 SGHDT and CDR2 YYEEEE. In DNA form, the CDR3 reads TGTGCCAGCAGCGACTCCGGGACAGGGGGCGTCGAGCAGTACTTC. Its translation is CASSDSGTGGVEQYF.

The chain joins TRBV28 to TRBJ2-1; 9 bases agree with TRBD2. CDR1 and CDR2 (germline): MDHEN, SYDVKM. V was pared by 3 bases and J by 6 bases, with 6 bases of the junction left unmatched. The CDR3 totals 15 residues. CDR3 sequence: CASSFPGLAVNEQFF. In DNA, the CDR3 is TGTGCCAGCAGTTTTCCGGGACTAGCAGTCAATGAGCAGTTCTTC. Full variable domain (rest looked up from reference TRBV28 and TRBJ2-1): DVKVTQSSRYLVKRTGEKVFLECVQDMDHENMFWYRQDPGLGLRLIYFSYDVKMKEKGDIPEGYSVSREKKERFSLILESASTNQTSMYLCASSFPGLAVNEQFFGPGTRLTVL.

This clone showed up just once. The rearrangement links TRBV7-9 to TRBJ1-2, with 7 bases that match TRBD1. CDR3 length: 12 amino acids. Trimming removed 5 bases from V and 8 bases from J; junction bases left unmatched: 5. Germline-derived CDR1 and CDR2 are SEHNR and FQNEAQ (reference sequence). CDR3 nucleotide sequence: TGTGCCAGCAGCCGGGGACAGTCAGGCTACACCTTC. Amino acid sequence: CASSRGQSGYTF. Full variable domain (outside the CDR3, taken from reference TRBV7-9 and TRBJ1-2): DTGVSQNPRHKITKRGQNVTFRCDPISEHNRLYWYRQTLGQGPEFLTYFQNEAQLEKSRLLSDRFSAERPKGSFSTLEIQRTEQGDSAMYLCASSRGQSGYTFGSGTRLTVV.

This rearrangement joins TRBV6-5 to TRBJ2-7; 8 nucleotides line up with TRBD1. This CDR3 contains 15 residues. V gave up 6 bases and J gave up 3 bases; unmatched junction bases: 10. The germline gives CDR1 MNHEY, CDR2 SVGAGI. The CDR3: CASRTTEDRDYEQYF. CDR3 coding DNA: TGTGCCAGCAGAACCACCGAGGACAGGGACTACGAGCAGTACTTC.

This clone was counted between two and nine times. The chain carries TRBV5-1 and TRBJ2-3; tentative D call: TRBD2 (5 bases). The CDR3 is made up of 17 amino acids. V was shortened by 4 bases and J by 1 base, with 19 bases between the two germline ends. CDR1 and CDR2 (germline): SGHRS, YFSETQ. The CDR3: CASSRTTRGDGTDTQYF. The CDR3 nucleotides are TGCGCCAGCAGCCGCACTACTAGAGGTGACGGCACAGATACGCAGTATTTT.

This clone was seen once. Its ends do not fully match the called genes, so a read error is possible. The chain recombines TRBV7-9 with TRBJ1-5; a weak D match, TRBD1 (5 bases). CDR3 length: 12 residues. Germline V gene lookup returns CDR1 SEHNR and CDR2 FQNEAQ (reference sequence). The DNA of the CDR3 is TGTTCCAGCAGCTCAGGGTATCAGCCCCAGCATTTT. Amino acids: CSSSSGYQPQHF.

The chain couples TRBV7-6 to TRBJ2-3; 12 bases match TRBD2. The CDR3 totals 16 residues. Germline V gives CDR1 SGHVS, CDR2 FNYEAQ. The V gene end was trimmed by 5 bases and the J gene end by 2 bases; junction bases not matched to a gene: 5. Here the CDR3 reads CASSPRTSGITDTQYF. The CDR3 DNA sequence: TGTGCCAGCAGCCCGAGGACTAGCGGGATCACAGATACGCAGTATTTT.